This T cell receptor beta chain appears in the sequencing data of a study of Ad26.COV2.S vaccination and SARS-CoV-2 variants. Treatment specified: 19 received Ad26.COV2.S at low or high dose, single or two shots; a few received placebo; per-sample allocation not given. Samples came from day 63 after the first vaccine or placebo injection. Only in-frame clones appear in the TCRdb table, and some are missing; sequencing was by immunoSEQ multiplex PCR. Of around 300,000 clones listed, around 90% are singletons. The sample was peripheral blood, taken in a trial of Ad26.COV2.S vaccine versus placebo. The sequence derives from a person between 18 and 59 years old who received the Ad26.COV2.S COVID-19 vaccine or a placebo.

The CDR3 spells CASSTGSGNTIYF. The CDR3, as DNA: TGTGCCAGCAGTACCGGCTCTGGAAACACCATATATTTT. The V call is TRBV6-2 or TRBV6-3, the J call TRBJ1-3; the D is unclear. Between the trimmed V and J ends, which lost 5 bases and 0 bases, there was a span of 5 bases. CDR3 size: 13 residues. The germline CDR1 and CDR2 sequences are MNHEY and SVGEGT.